This TCR beta chain appears in the sequencing data of a study of T cell responses to AZD1222 COVID-19 vaccine. Points from the study as a whole: White British ancestry dominated among donors, who included more females, and clonal diversity was possibly underestimated. Regions 160-218 and 743-854 held dominance among vaccine-associated CD4 TCRs, which spanned spike.

The V gene lost 3 bases and the J gene lost 3 bases, with 18 bases spanning the gap. The CDR3 totals 16 residues. Per the germline V gene, CDR1 is KGHSH and CDR2 is LQKENI. Only in-frame clones appear in the TCRdb table, and some are missing; sequencing was by immunoSEQ multiplex PCR. The sample records some 100,000 clones, more than 75% being singletons. In the case of this clone: No antigen is known for it.

The specimen was peripheral blood, collected on day 0 of AZD1222 vaccination. The sequence was collected from an adult in good health. The chain is built from TRBV18 and TRBJ2-7, with D perhaps assigned TRBD1 or TRBD2 (6 bases each). The CDR3 protein is CASSPPPGGGLYEQYF. The CDR3 DNA is TGTGCCAGCTCACCCCCCCCCGGAGGGGGACTCTACGAGCAGTACTTC. Filled out from reference TRBV18 and TRBJ2-7, the complete variable domain reads NAGVMQNPRHLVRRRGQEARLRCSPMKGHSHVYWYRQLPEEGLKFMVYLQKENIIDESGMPKERFSAEFPKEGPSILRIQQVVRGDSAAYFCASSPPPGGGLYEQYFGPGTRLTVT.